Listed here is a single T cell receptor beta chain. Its antigen remains unknown. This entry is derived from a study of shared clonotypes between healthy human individuals. Study information: Donors had three CD4 naive, three CD4 memory, two CD8 naive and one CD8 memory plate apiece. Study outcomes and limitations: Limitation of the genetic and exposure-history diversity represented came from the few donors. Sampling covered nothing but blood. Tissue TCR repertoires likely differ from those found in blood.

Assay: immunoSEQ multiplex PCR; the TCRdb copy retains only in-frame clones and omits some. This sample has about 1.5 million clones, with approximately 98% found just once. CDR1 is SGHTA, CDR2 FQGNSA, per germline. This CDR3 spans 15 amino acids. Trimming stripped 5 bases from V and 6 bases from J, with 17 bases between. The specimen sequenced was naive CD4+ T cells sorted from blood. The subset: CD45RA+ positively selected. The chain has TRBV7-2 and TRBJ1-5; D possibly corresponds to TRBD1 (6 bases). The TCR originated in a young man in good health. DNA of the CDR3: TGTGCCAGCAGCCCCCGGCGGACAGCCCCTCAGCCCCAGCATTTT. It codes for CASSPRRTAPQPQHF.